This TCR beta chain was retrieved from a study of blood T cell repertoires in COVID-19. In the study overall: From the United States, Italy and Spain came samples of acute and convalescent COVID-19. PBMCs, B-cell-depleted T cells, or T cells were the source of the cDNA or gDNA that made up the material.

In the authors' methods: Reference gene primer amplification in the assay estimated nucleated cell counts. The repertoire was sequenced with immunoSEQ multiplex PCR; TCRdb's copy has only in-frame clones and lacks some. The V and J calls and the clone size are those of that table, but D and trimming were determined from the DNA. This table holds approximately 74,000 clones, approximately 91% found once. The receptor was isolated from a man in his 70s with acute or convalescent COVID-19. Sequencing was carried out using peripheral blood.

CDR3 coding DNA: TGTGCCAGCAGTTTCATAGCGTCTAGCACAGATACGCAGTATTTT. Protein sequence: CASSFIASSTDTQYF. The V call is TRBV28, the J call TRBJ2-3; possible D gene TRBD2, 5 bases. The V end was cut by 3 bases, the J end by 0 bases, with 10 bases between. The CDR3 has 15 amino acids. The germline gives CDR1 MDHEN, CDR2 SYDVKM.